Shown below are 14 T cell receptor beta chains from a single sample sequenced in a study of human T cells and chemical hapten exposure. TCRdb re-analysed the RACE reads in MiXCR, keeping a single row per CDR3 protein. The table shows under 450,000 distinct CDR3 sequences, with approximately 5% occurring only once. Indicated time point: patch test 1, 2 weeks after DPC sensitization. As to treatment: therapeutic diphenylcyclopropenone sensitization with weekly scalp DPC. Here the sequenced sample was whole blood, taken in connection with sensitization to the hapten diphenylcyclopropenone (DPC). All receptors derive from a woman aged 45-65 years with alopecia areata. Some clones in this sample may be carry-over from other donors' samples.

This clonotype has a handful of counts. This CDR3 reads CASSLGQHTGGYTF. CDR3 bases: TGTGCCAGCAGTTTGGGACAGCATACGGGCGGCTACACCTTC. V gene TRBV12-3 or TRBV12-4 combines with J gene TRBJ1-2, with TRBD1 matching 7 bases. J was trimmed by 8 bases and V by 3 bases; bases with no gene match: 9. This CDR3 comprises 14 residues.

This clonotype occurred a few times. V usage is TRBV4-1 and J usage is TRBJ2-7; TRBD2 aligns across 9 bases. With 0 bases clipped from V and 6 bases from J, the junction kept 9 bases outside the gene matches. From germline, CDR1 is MGHRA and CDR2 YSYEKL. The CDR3 is made up of 16 amino acids. CDR3 sequence reads: CASSQELASGVREQYF. The CDR3 nucleotides are TGCGCCAGCAGCCAAGAATTGGCTAGCGGGGTTCGCGAGCAGTACTTC.

This clonotype was seen many times. The chain carries TRBV28 and TRBJ1-1, with 8 bases matching TRBD1. The CDR3 is 15 residues long. Germline CDR1 is MDHEN and CDR2 is SYDVKM. The junction had 9 bases not matched to a gene; V was cut back by 8 bases and J by 1 base. As DNA, the CDR3 is TGTGCCAGCGGCACTAGGGGGACAGGGAACACTGAAGCTTTCTTT. Translation: CASGTRGTGNTEAFF.

This clonotype occurred many times. J is TRBJ1-4 and V is TRBV29-1; a weak D match, TRBD1 (5 bases). Trimming shortened V by 4 bases and J by 7 bases, and 10 bases separated the two germline ends. From germline, CDR1 is SQVTM and CDR2 ANQGSEA. The CDR3 loop spans 12 amino acids. The CDR3 DNA reads TGCAGCGTTGCGGGTAGGGGTGAAAAACTGTTTTTT. This encodes CSVAGRGEKLFF.

There are many counts of this clonotype. V usage is TRBV4-2 and J usage is TRBJ2-7; 8 bases align to TRBD2. Trimming removed 0 bases from V and 4 bases from J; junction bases left unmatched: 14. Germline CDR1 LGHNA, CDR2 YNFKEQ. The CDR3 has 18 amino acids. The CDR3 sequence: CASSQDRDGGANMYEQYF. The DNA of the CDR3 is TGTGCCAGCAGCCAAGATCGGGACGGGGGGGCCAATATGTACGAGCAGTACTTC.

This clonotype has a handful of counts. The chain joins TRBV7-2 to TRBJ2-3, with 7 bases lining up with TRBD2. The V and J ends lost 4 bases and 4 bases, in that order; junction bases with no gene match: 5. CDR1 and CDR2 from the germline V gene are SGHTA and FQGNSA. The CDR3 totals 14 residues. The CDR3 reads CASSSDLAADTQYF. CDR3 DNA: TGTGCCAGCAGCTCTGATCTAGCGGCAGATACGCAGTATTTT.

The CDR3 loop is CASSEGQGEINQPQHF. The CDR3, as DNA: TGTGCCAGCAGTGAAGGGCAGGGGGAGATCAATCAGCCCCAGCATTTT. The V gene is TRBV2, the J gene TRBJ1-5; TRBD1 aligns across 7 bases. The germline gives CDR1 SNHLY, CDR2 FYNNEI. The CDR3 covers 16 residues. Germline trimming cut 1 base from V and 3 bases from J; bases unmatched to any gene: 6.

In regard to this clonotype: Since a much larger clone is just one base distant, this may be a read error. The chain links TRBV7-7 to TRBJ2-3; 8 bases map to TRBD2. Germline lookup yields CDR1 SSHAT and CDR2 FNYEAQ (reference sequence). The CDR3 loop spans 11 amino acids. As DNA, the CDR3 is TGTACCAGCACGTTAGCGGGGACGCAGTATTTT. This codes for CTSTLAGTQYF.

This clonotype was found many times. CDR3 region: CASEMPLTGGNQPQHF. In DNA, the CDR3 is TGTGCCAGCGAAATGCCCTTAACGGGGGGGAATCAGCCCCAGCATTTT. The V gene is TRBV6-1, the J gene TRBJ1-5; D is possibly TRBD1 (5 bases). CDR3 length equals 16 residues. V lost 8 bases and J 4 bases, leaving 21 bases between the germline ends. Germline CDR1 reads MNHNS; CDR2 reads SASEGT.

This clonotype was recorded at least ten times. The chain uses TRBV6-5 and TRBJ1-1; possibly TRBD1 for D (5 bases). This CDR3 spans 11 amino acids. Deletions cut 5 bases from V and 9 bases from J, with 10 bases between. The germline CDR1 and CDR2 sequences are MNHEY and SVGAGI. CDR3 in DNA: TGTGCCAGCAGTGGCGACAGCCAAGCTTTCTTT. Its protein product is CASSGDSQAFF.

This clonotype was detected many times. The CDR3 nucleotides are TGTGCCAGCAGTTACCTAGGTTCGGATTCACCCCTCCACTTT. It specifies CASSYLGSDSPLHF. The V and J genes are TRBV6-5 and TRBJ1-6; D gene unclear. This CDR3 has 14 residues. Trimming cost V 2 bases and J 8 bases, with 10 bases left between them. Germline CDR1 is MNHEY and CDR2 is SVGAGI.

This clonotype has ten or more counts. The rearrangement uses TRBV6-1 and TRBJ1-4; TRBD1 might be the D (5 bases). The CDR3 sequence is 14 residues long. Trimming removed 5 bases from V and 5 bases from J, with 12 bases in between. CDR1 MNHNS and CDR2 SASEGT come from the germline V gene. CDR3 in amino acids: CASSLGTANEKLFF. The CDR3 DNA follows: TGTGCCAGCAGTCTGGGGACGGCGAATGAAAAACTGTTTTTT.

The table lists this clonotype with many counts. The chain employs TRBV29-1 and TRBJ2-2; D not resolved. Trimming pared 1 base from V and 5 bases from J, leaving 5 bases between. Germline V CDR1 and CDR2: SQVTM, ANQGSEA. This CDR3 is built from 12 residues. CDR3: CSVEGVTGELFF. CDR3 sequence (DNA): TGCAGCGTTGAAGGAGTAACCGGGGAGCTGTTTTTT.

The sample holds a few counts of this clonotype. The chain uses TRBV5-1 and TRBJ2-3; TRBD1 matches at 8 bases. CDR3 length equals 16 residues. Germline V CDR1 and CDR2: SGHRS, YFSETQ. J was trimmed by 2 bases and V by 3 bases; bases with no gene match: 8. Here the CDR3 DNA reads TGCGCCAGCAGCTCTACAGGGGGAAGAAACACAGATACGCAGTATTTT. Protein sequence: CASSSTGGRNTDTQYF.